This passage covers 2 T cell receptor beta chains from one sample sequenced in a study of blood T cell repertoires in COVID-19. Some clones are missing from TCRdb's copy, which holds only in-frame ones; the method was immunoSEQ multiplex PCR. This table has approximately 440,000 clones, less than 95% appearing once. The sequencing input was PBMCs or T cells enriched from blood (not recorded which). The receptors here all came from a young man who had recovered from COVID-19.

The sample holds one count of this clone. This chain links TRBV6-5 with TRBJ1-6; TRBD1 aligns across 9 bases. The CDR3 loop spans 15 amino acids. Germline loops: CDR1 MNHEY, CDR2 SVGAGI. Trimming took 4 bases from V and 9 from J; bases not matched to a gene: 7. CDR3 DNA: TGTGCCAGCAGTTTCGAACAGGGGGCCGGTTCACCCCTCCACTTT. This sequence encodes CASSFEQGAGSPLHF.

This chain connects TRBV15 to TRBJ1-2; weak D call: TRBD1 (5 bases). Germline values: CDR1 LNHNV, CDR2 YYDKDF (reference sequence). Trimming left V 4 bases short and J 1 base short, with 7 bases between. This CDR3 region has 13 residues. The DNA of the CDR3 is TGTGCCACCAGCAAAGACAGTAACTATGGCTACACCTTC. This encodes CATSKDSNYGYTF.